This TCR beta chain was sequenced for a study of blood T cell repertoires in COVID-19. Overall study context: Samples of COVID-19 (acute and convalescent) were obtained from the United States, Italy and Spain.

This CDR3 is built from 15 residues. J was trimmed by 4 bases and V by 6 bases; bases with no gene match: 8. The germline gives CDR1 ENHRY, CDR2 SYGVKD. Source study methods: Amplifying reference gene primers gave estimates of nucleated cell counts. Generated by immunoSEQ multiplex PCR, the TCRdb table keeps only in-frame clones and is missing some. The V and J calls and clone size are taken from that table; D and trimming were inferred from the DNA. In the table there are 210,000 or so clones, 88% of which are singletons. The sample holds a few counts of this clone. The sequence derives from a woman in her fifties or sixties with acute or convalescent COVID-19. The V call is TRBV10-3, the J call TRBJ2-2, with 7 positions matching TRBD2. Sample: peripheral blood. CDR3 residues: CAIRRAGVVTGELFF. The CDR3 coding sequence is TGTGCCATCAGGAGGGCGGGAGTGGTCACCGGGGAGCTGTTTTTT.